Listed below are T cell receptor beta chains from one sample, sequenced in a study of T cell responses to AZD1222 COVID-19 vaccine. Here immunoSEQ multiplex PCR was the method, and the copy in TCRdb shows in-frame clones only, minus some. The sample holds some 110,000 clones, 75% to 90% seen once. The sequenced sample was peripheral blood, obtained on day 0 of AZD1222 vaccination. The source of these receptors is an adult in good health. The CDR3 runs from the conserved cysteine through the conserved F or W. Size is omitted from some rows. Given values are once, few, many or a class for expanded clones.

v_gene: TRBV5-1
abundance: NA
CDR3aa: CASSLVEKSPLHF

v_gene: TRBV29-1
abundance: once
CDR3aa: CSVGVDRAGELFF

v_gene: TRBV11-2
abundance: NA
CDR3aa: CASSFPRGKNTEAFF

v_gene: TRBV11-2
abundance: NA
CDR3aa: CASSARQGLMKNTEAFF

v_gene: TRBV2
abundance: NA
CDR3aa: CASSGLAGNNNEQFF

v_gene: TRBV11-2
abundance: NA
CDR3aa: CASSLVLTEQYF

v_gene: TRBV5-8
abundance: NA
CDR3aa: CASSFGSRGEKLFF

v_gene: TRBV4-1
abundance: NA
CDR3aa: CASSQDLGQNSGNTIYF

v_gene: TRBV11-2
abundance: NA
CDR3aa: CASSLGRDRNYEQYF

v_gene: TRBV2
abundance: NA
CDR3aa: CASSRDRAGSSYNEQFF

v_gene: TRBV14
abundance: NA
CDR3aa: CASSPNPGFGYTF

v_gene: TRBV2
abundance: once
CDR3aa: CASKSRGVEQYF

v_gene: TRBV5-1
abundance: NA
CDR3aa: CASSRGYEQYF

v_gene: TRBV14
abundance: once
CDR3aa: CASSQVGGYTDTQYF

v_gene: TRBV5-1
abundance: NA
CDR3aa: CASSSGGQDVYGYTF

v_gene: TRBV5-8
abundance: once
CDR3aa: CASSLSSGVNTGELFF

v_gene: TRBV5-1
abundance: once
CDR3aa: CASSLGTGKIQPQHF

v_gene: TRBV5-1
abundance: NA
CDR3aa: CASSLEPTGKLFF

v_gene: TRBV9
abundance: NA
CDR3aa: CASSVWRGGDTEAFF

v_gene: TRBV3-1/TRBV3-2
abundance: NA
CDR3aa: CASSQVSTYEQYF

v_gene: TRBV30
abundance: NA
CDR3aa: CAWSADRGRQPQHF

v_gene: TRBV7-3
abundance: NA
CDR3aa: CASSLTGTNTEAFF

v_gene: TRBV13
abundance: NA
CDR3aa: CASSLKQVEKPFF

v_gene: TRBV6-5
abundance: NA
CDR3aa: CASSTSVGNTEAFF

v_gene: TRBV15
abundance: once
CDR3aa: CATSGGKNTEAFF

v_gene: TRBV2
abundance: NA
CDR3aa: CANQPDRDYGYTF

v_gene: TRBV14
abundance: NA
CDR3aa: CASSRGQEGAEAFF

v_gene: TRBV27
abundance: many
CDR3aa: CASSLGQGNYGYTF

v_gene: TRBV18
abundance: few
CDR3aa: CASSSGTSSYEQYF

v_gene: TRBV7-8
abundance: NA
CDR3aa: CASSLSPGWVGAGNQPQHF

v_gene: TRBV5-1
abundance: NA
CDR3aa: CASSSENSPLHF

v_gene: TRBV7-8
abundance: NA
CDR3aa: CASSLGTGGVQPQHF

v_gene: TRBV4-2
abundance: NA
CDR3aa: CASSQISGTLNSPLHF

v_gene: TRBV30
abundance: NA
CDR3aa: CAWDLSSGNTIYF

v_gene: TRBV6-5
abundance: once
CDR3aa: CASSPTGPTEAFF

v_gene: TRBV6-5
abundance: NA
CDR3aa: CASWERGSPYEQYF

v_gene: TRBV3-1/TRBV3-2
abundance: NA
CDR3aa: CASSQDWAGQNYGYTF

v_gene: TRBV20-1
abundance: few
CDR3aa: CSASRGSGEAFF

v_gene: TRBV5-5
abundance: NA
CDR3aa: CASSFFGVNTEAFF